This T cell receptor beta chain was documented in a study of T-cell reconstitution after alpha-beta-depleted transplantation in children. The CDR3 is 15 amino acids. Losses at the gene ends were 5 bases for V and 3 bases for J; bases not matched to a gene: 9. Germline loops: CDR1 SGHTA, CDR2 FQGNSA. In its sample, this clonotype was seen many times. TCRbeta library preparation incorporated unique molecular identifiers. MiXCR, applied by TCRdb to the PCR reads, yields one record per CDR3 protein. This table holds hundreds of thousands of distinct CDR3 sequences, approximately 16% found once. The sequenced sample was PBMCs from the stem cell graft donor, obtained from the stem cell graft. The receptor was derived from a human donor who donated a stem cell graft to a child with acute myeloid leukemia. The chain is built from TRBV7-2 and TRBJ2-7; the match to TRBD1 covers 8 bases. The CDR3 nucleotides read TGTGCCAGCAGCCAACAGGGACAGGCGTACTACGAGCAGTACTTC. Amino acids: CASSQQGQAYYEQYF.